Here is one T cell receptor beta chain with its context. The data derive from a study of beta chain features in type 1 diabetes. Overall study: Patients did not differ from healthy donors in age, gender or cell yield.

This CDR3 spans 17 amino acids. V lost 3 bases and J lost 0; bases outside the gene matches: 4. Germline-derived CDR1 and CDR2 are MGHRA and YSYEKL. The study reverse transcribed the entire isolated RNA, so it sequenced expressed TCRB transcripts. Profiled with immunoSEQ multiplex PCR; TCRdb holds only in-frame clones, not every one. The sample has more than 300,000 clones, about 16% seen once; the top ten hold about 0.019%. The rearrangement joins TRBV4-1 to TRBJ2-6; the match to TRBD1 covers 8 bases. The sequence was collected from a woman aged 18-29 years in good health. The source material was naive CD4+ T cells from blood. CDR3 sequence reads: CASSQTGAGSGANVLTF. In nucleotides, the CDR3 is TGCGCCAGCAGCCAGACAGGGGCAGGCTCTGGGGCCAACGTCCTGACTTTC.